This paragraph covers one T cell receptor (beta chain) sequence. Its antigen is not identified. Vbeta (60) and Jbeta (13) primers were used in the PCR. Here immunoSEQ multiplex PCR was the method, and the copy in TCRdb shows in-frame clones only, minus some. The table lists 150,000 or so clones. Trimming cost V 3 bases and J 7 bases, with 20 bases left between them. This CDR3 has 15 amino acids. Germline CDR1 and CDR2: GTSNPN and SVGIG (reference sequence). This sample is part of a study of cytomegalovirus exposure and HLA in healthy donors. Overall study context: A prior analysis found around 110 million unique TCR beta sequences from around 200 million T cells.

Findings of the study overall: According to an earlier analysis, most TCR beta V segments yielded productive rearrangements about 90% or about 30% of the time.

The source is a woman aged 35 to 49 in good health and CMV-seropositive. Sequenced sample: PBMCs. This rearrangement joins TRBV30 to TRBJ2-3; a weak D match, TRBD1 (6 bases). CDR3 bases: TGTGCCTGGAGGCAACAGGGCTTCGTCGGATATACGCAGTATTTT. This gives the protein CAWRQQGFVGYTQYF. Filled out from reference TRBV30 and TRBJ2-3, the complete variable domain reads SQTIHQWPATLVQPVGSPLSLECTVEGTSNPNLYWYRQAAGRGLQLLFYSVGIGQISSEVPQNLSASRPQDRQFILSSKKLLLSDSGFYLCAWRQQGFVGYTQYFGPGTRLTVL.